This TCR beta chain was observed in a study of lymphopenia after photon versus proton radiotherapy. Some clones are missing from TCRdb's copy, which holds only in-frame ones; the method was immunoSEQ multiplex PCR. The sample has about 26,000 clones, more than 80% seen once. The CDR3 runs 16 residues. Trimming cost V 6 bases and J 4 bases, with 19 bases left between them. Per germline, CDR1 LNHDA and CDR2 SQIVND (reference sequence). The chain uses TRBV19 and TRBJ2-1; D not resolved. This TCR was sampled from a man aged 30-40 years with gastric cancer. The sample here was peripheral blood, taken from a patient treated with photon-based radiotherapy. This chain's CDR3 is CASSSSLVPGYNEQFF. CDR3 nucleotide sequence: TGTGCCAGTAGCTCTTCCTTAGTCCCCGGTTACAATGAGCAGTTCTTC.